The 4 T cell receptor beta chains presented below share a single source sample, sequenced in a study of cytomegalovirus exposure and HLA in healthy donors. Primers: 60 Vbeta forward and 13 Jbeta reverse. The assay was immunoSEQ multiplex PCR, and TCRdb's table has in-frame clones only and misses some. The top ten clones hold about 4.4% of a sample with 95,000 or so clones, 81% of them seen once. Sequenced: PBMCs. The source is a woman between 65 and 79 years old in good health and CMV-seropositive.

The CDR3 nucleotides read TGTGCCAGCTCACCACTCGAGCGTCAGTACGGGACCCAGTACTTC. This codes for CASSPLERQYGTQYF. The chain carries TRBV18 and TRBJ2-5; no definite D call. The ends were cut back, 1 base at V and 7 bases at J, with 16 bases in the middle. CDR3 size: 15 residues. Germline CDR1 is KGHSH and CDR2 is LQKENI.

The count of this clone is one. CDR3 bases: TGTGCCAGCAGCGTAGGGGTTAGCGGGATAGTCTACGAGCAGTACTTC. It yields the protein CASSVGVSGIVYEQYF. The genes are TRBV9 and TRBJ2-5, with 8 bases fitting TRBD2. The J call may be incorrect, as the DNA end agrees better with TRBJ2-7. Germline V gene lookup returns CDR1 SGDLS and CDR2 YYNGEE. The CDR3 totals 16 residues.

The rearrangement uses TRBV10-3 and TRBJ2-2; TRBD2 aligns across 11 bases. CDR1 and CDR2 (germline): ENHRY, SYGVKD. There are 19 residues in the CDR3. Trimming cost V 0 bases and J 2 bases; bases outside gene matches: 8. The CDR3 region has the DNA TGTGCCATCAGTGAGTCGTCGGCTAGCGGGAGGAAAAACACCGGGGAGCTGTTTTTT. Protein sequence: CAISESSASGRKNTGELFF.

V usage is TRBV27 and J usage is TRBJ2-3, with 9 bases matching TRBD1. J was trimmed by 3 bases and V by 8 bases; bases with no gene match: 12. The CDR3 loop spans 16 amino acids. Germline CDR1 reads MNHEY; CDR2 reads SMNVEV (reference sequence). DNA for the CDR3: TGTGCCAGCCGATCGGATGGACAGGGGTGGACAGATACGCAGTATTTT. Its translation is CASRSDGQGWTDTQYF.